This TCR beta chain appears in the sequencing data of a study of T cells after yellow fever vaccination (dated by TCRdb to about 2019). The study in broad terms: The SMART-Seq v4 Ultra Low Input RNA kit was used to prepare libraries from fractions with low cell numbers. To follow T-cell clones before and after both primary and booster YFV17D yellow fever vaccination, bulk TCR alpha and beta repertoires underwent longitudinal sequencing. Two healthy male donors made up the cohort, one aged 18 to 29 years and the other aged 30 to 40 years. Blood was drawn at multiple timepoints before and after primary and secondary immunization, with bulk PBMC replicates and cell subsets isolated. Points the paper makes about the study in general: The secondary T-cell response was found to be weaker but faster than the primary response, with a peak reached on day 5 rather than on day 15. Only two donors were included in the study, so the extent to which the findings can be generalized is limited. FACS-sorted repertoires could contain abundant contaminating clonotypes from the bulk population, so computational filtering was required. A small fraction of clonotypes showed up in both the CD4 and CD8 compartments, probably as a result of convergent recombination. After the booster, most of the clones that had expanded following primary vaccination were detected again (roughly 96% of CD4 and around 88% of CD8), which suggests that memory was broadly maintained.

V and J are trimmed by 11 bases and 0 bases, and the gene matches miss 9 bases of the junction. The CDR3, cysteine through phenylalanine, is 17 amino acids long. Of the read, only the CDR3 DNA is kept; its 51 bases are in frame from base 1. The germline V gene specifies SNHLY as CDR1 and FYNNEI as CDR2. TCR cDNA was synthesized by 5'RACE template switching, which introduced a universal primer site and unique molecular identifiers. Priming for cDNA synthesis came from both the TCR alpha and TCR beta constant segments. Libraries were amplified in two PCR steps, with sample barcodes and sequencing adapters added in the second step. Sequencing of libraries was performed on Illumina HiSeq 2500 (2x100 bp) or NovaSeq (2x150 bp). In the authors' own workflow: MIGEC handled demultiplexing of reads and collapsing into UMI consensus sequences, while MiXCR performed V(D)J alignment. Vaccine-responding clonotypes were identified with edgeR using replicate PBMC samples, with FDR below 0.01 and a log2 fold change above 5 up to day 15 being required. Bulk clonotypes were assigned CD4 or CD8 identity according to which sequenced CD4 or CD8 repertoire held them at higher abundance. The public sequencing data were trimmed at Q25 with fastp and processed into clonotypes with MiXCR by TCRdb, which kept only in-frame beta chains. One record per CDR3 amino acid sequence lists the most common genes and DNA. The V and J calls were determined by TCRdb, not by the authors. Within this sample are about 360,000 distinct CDR3 sequences, with 6% to 8% of them counted one time only. Roughly 15% of the sample is taken by the ten largest.

Concerning this clonotype: What antigen it recognizes has not been identified. Per-nucleotide qualities are absent, and no much larger clonotype sits a single base away.

Interpreted using the paper, the treatment or condition label stands for: live attenuated yellow fever vaccine strain. At each blood-draw timepoint, two biological replicates of bulk PBMCs were obtained. A standard Ficoll-Paque protocol was used to isolate PBMCs from peripheral blood. RNA was extracted with TriZol from bulk PBMCs, CD4 and CD8 fractions, and dextramer-positive and dextramer-negative fractions. The receptor chain draws on TRBV2 and TRBJ2-3, with 15 central nucleotides matching TRBD2. The source was PBMCs, collected 5 days after the yellow fever booster vaccination. The sequence came from a man aged 25 to 45 who received the YFV17D yellow fever vaccine. The CDR3 protein is CARCLGTSGRSTDTQYF. In nucleotide form, the sequence is TGTGCCCGCTGTCTTGGGACTAGCGGGAGGAGCACAGATACGCAGTATTTT.